The present TCR beta chain was sequenced within a study of cytomegalovirus exposure and HLA in healthy donors. PCR was performed using 60 Vbeta and 13 Jbeta primers. Repertoires were generated with immunoSEQ multiplex PCR, while TCRdb's copy carries only in-frame clones and drops some. The sample records 150,000 to 200,000 clones, 79% being singletons. The length of the CDR3 is 15 residues. Trimming removed 6 bases at V and 6 bases at J, with 18 bases between. CDR1 is MRHNA and CDR2 is SNTAGT in the germline V gene. The receptor was isolated from a woman aged 45-65 years in good health and CMV-seronegative. The sequencing input was PBMCs. The chain recombines TRBV6-4 with TRBJ2-1, with TRBD2 as a possible D gene (6 bases). CDR3 loop: CASSMTRKEGNEQFF. In DNA, the CDR3 is TGTGCCAGCAGCATGACTAGGAAGGAGGGCAATGAGCAGTTCTTC.